This T cell receptor beta chain originates from a study of patients and donors after allogeneic stem cell transplantation (TCRdb year 2020). The cysteine opens and the phenylalanine closes a CDR3 of 13 amino acids. CDR3 DNA is the only sequence kept; it has 39 bases, read in frame from the first base. V is pared back by 4 bases and J by 6 bases, with 11 bases lying between the germline termini. Looking up the germline V gene (reference sequence) yields CDR1 SEHNR and CDR2 FQNEAQ. This clonotype has a count of ten or more. The antigen this receptor binds is unknown. No much larger clonotype is one base removed from it; base qualities were not supplied. The library relied on RT-PCR. Sequencing was performed on a NextSeq 550. TCRdb reanalyzed the raw reads on its own, using fastp at Q25 for trimming and MiXCR for clone calling, and kept in-frame beta chains. CDR3 protein sequences are deduplicated, and each keeps its most common genes and DNA. The sample table shows 20,000 to 30,000 distinct CDR3 sequences, and approximately 8.8% are seen once. The ten largest make up about half of the sample.

The clonotype was recovered from a human donor who was either an allogeneic HSCT recipient or a stem cell or donor lymphocyte infusion donor (not recorded which). It is not recorded whose cells these are; they may come from a transplant donor. The sample comprised blood, either unsorted or a sorted T cell fraction (not recorded which). The chain is assembled from TRBV7-9 and TRBJ2-3; the D gene remains uncertain. CDR3 sequence: CASSYPLEDTQYF. The DNA reads TGTGCCAGCAGCTATCCCCTAGAGGATACGCAGTATTTT.